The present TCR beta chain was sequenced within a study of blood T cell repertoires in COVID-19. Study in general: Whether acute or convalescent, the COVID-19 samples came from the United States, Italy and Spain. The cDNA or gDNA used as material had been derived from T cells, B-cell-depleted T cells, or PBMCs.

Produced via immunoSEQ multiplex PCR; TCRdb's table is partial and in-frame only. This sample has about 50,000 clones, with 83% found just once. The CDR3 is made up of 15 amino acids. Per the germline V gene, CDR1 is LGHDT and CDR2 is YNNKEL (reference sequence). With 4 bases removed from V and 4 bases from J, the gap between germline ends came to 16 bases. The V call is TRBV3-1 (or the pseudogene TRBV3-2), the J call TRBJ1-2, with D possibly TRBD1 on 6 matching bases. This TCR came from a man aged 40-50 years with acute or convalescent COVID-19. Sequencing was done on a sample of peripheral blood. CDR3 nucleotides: TGTGCCAGCAGCCCAAGGGGGAGCTCCATCTATGGCTACACCTTC. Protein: CASSPRGSSIYGYTF.